The 15 T cell receptor beta chains presented below share a single source sample, sequenced in a study of T cells in women clearing cervical HPV infection. The assay was immunoSEQ multiplex PCR, and TCRdb's table has in-frame clones only and misses some. Here the sample table reports tens of thousands of clones. The specimen was blood buffy coat. The receptors were sampled from a woman aged 18-69 years with a cervical HPV16 infection that either progressed to CIN3+ or cleared (not recorded which).

Concerning this clone: The sequence runs out 3 residues before the end of the CDR3; the remainder is reconstructed from the germline J gene. This sequence joins TRBV7-6 and TRBJ1-3, with no clear D. The V end was cut by 5 bases, the J end by 0 bases, with 20 bases between. Germline CDR1 is SGHVS and CDR2 is FNYEAQ. CDR3 size: 18 residues. The CDR3 sequence: CASSPGPASAYSGNTIYF. The CDR3 DNA, read in part, is TGTGCCAGCAGCCCGGGTCCCGCGAGTGCCTACTCTGGAAACACC.

The CDR3 reads CASSFRVDQETQYF. CDR3 DNA, as far as it was read: TGTGCCAGCAGCTTTCGGGTAGACCAAGAGACC. This chain joins TRBV7-9 and TRBJ2-5; D ambiguous. The sequence runs out 3 residues before the end of the CDR3; the remainder is reconstructed from the germline J gene. CDR3 length: 14 residues. V was trimmed by 3 bases and J by 0 bases, leaving 8 bases between them. The germline gives CDR1 SEHNR, CDR2 FQNEAQ (reference sequence).

Worth noting for this clone: The CDR3 end falls 3 residues outside the read, so it is completed with the germline J gene. The V and J genes are TRBV19 and TRBJ2-2; no clear D gene. The V end was cut by 2 bases, the J end by 0 bases, with 7 bases between. Germline CDR1 and CDR2: LNHDA and SQIVND (reference sequence). The CDR3 consists of 15 residues. CDR3 amino acids: CASSISNPNTGELFF. The DNA read from the CDR3 is TGTGCCAGTAGTATATCTAACCCGAACACCGGGGAG.

As regards this clone: Coverage ceases 3 residues before the CDR3 finishes, and the germline J gene fills in the end. The chain links TRBV23-1 to TRBJ2-7, with D perhaps matching TRBD1 (5 bases). TRBV23-1 is recorded as an ORF, its role being uncertain. The length of the CDR3 is 15 residues. Deletions cut 1 base from V and 6 bases from J, with 16 bases between. The CDR3 protein is CASSQWWGYFPEQYF. The CDR3 bases that were read are TGCGCCAGCAGTCAATGGTGGGGCTATTTCCCCGAG.

In regard to this clone: From the germline J gene comes the end of the CDR3, since the read stops 3 residues before it. The gene calls are TRBV5-5 and TRBJ1-2; a weak D match, TRBD1 (5 bases). Germline V gives CDR1 SGHKS, CDR2 YYEKEE (reference sequence). The germline V and J ends were trimmed by 3 bases and 3 bases, with 12 bases remaining between them. This CDR3 contains 14 residues. The CDR3: CASSSQPGDYGYTF. CDR3 bases read: TGTGCCAGCAGCTCTCAGCCGGGGGACTATGGC.

With regard to this clone: Read sequence stops 3 residues before the CDR3 end, and the germline J gene provides the missing end. The gene calls are TRBV10-3 and TRBJ1-1; D remains ambiguous. Germline V CDR1 and CDR2: ENHRY, SYGVKD. There are 11 residues in the CDR3. The V end lost 10 bases, the J end lost 4 bases, and 10 bases lay between the germline ends. This CDR3 reads CASRPGTEAFF. The CDR3 DNA, read in part, is TGTGCCAGCCGTCCGGGCACTGAA.

Comments on this clone: The CDR3 end is not reached by the read, which stops 3 residues before it; the germline J gene fills it in. This chain links TRBV20-1 with TRBJ1-6; the D is unclear. V was pared by 4 bases and J by 2 bases, with 6 bases between. Germline CDR1 DFQATT, CDR2 SNEGSKA (reference sequence). CDR3 length: 13 residues. The CDR3 bases that were read are TGCAGTGCTAAGGGCCCCTATAATTCACCC. Translated: CSAKGPYNSP. The full CDR3 is CSAKGPYNSPLHF.

Measured by frequency, this clone is medium-sized. The read gets to within 3 residues of the CDR3 end, and the germline J gene fills in the rest. V usage is TRBV11-3 and J usage is TRBJ2-5; a weak D match, TRBD1 (5 bases). Germline CDR1 and CDR2: SGHNT and YENEEA. V lost 1 base and J 3 bases, leaving 6 bases between the germline ends. The CDR3 spans 13 residues. The CDR3 DNA, read in part, is TGTGCCAGCAGCTTAGTAGGGGAAGAGACC. It is translated as CASSLVGEET. The whole CDR3 region reads CASSLVGEETQYF.

For this clone: The CDR3 goes on 3 residues after the read ends, and that part is filled in from the germline J gene. The V call is TRBV2, the J call TRBJ1-1; weak D call: TRBD1 (6 bases). Germline loops: CDR1 SNHLY, CDR2 FYNNEI. There are 14 residues in the CDR3. V shed 8 bases and J shed 0 bases, with 13 bases lying between them. Incomplete CDR3 DNA: TGTGCCAGCTCTCGGACAGAGATGAACACTGAA. This codes for CASSRTEMNTE. The entire CDR3 is CASSRTEMNTEAFF.

The CDR3: CASSYRAGGEGSEKLFF. The sequenced part of the CDR3 DNA is TGTGCCAGCAGTTATCGGGCAGGGGGCGAAGGGAGTGAAAAA. This sequence joins TRBV6-2 or TRBV6-3 and TRBJ1-4; 8 nucleotides match TRBD1. The read ends 3 residues shy of where the CDR3 ends; the end is completed using the germline J gene. Germline CDR1 and CDR2: MNHEY and SVGEGT. There are 17 residues in the CDR3. V trimming: 3 bases; J trimming: 7 bases; junction bases outside the gene matches: 13.

On this clone itself: The missing CDR3 end, 3 residues past where the read stops, is filled in from the germline J gene. The chain carries TRBV2 and TRBJ1-5, with 8 bases lining up with TRBD1. Per germline, CDR1 SNHLY and CDR2 FYNNEI. Trimming removed 8 bases from V and 0 bases from J; junction bases left unmatched: 12. The CDR3 loop spans 17 amino acids. Here the CDR3 reads CASLDTGGASSNQPQHF. Partial CDR3 DNA: TGTGCCAGCCTAGACACAGGGGGGGCGAGTAGCAATCAGCCC.

As concerns this clone: The read is 3 residues too short to cover the CDR3 end, so that end is filled in from the germline J gene. The chain combines TRBV6-4 with TRBJ2-3, with a possible D match to TRBD1 (6 bases). V gave up 5 bases and J gave up 7 bases, with 13 bases separating them. Germline V lookup: CDR1 MRHNA, CDR2 SNTAGT. This CDR3 contains 13 residues. The DNA read from the CDR3 is TGTGCCAGCAGTAAAGAACAGGGCCATACG. Translated, it gives CASSKEQGHT. The full CDR3 sequence reads CASSKEQGHTQYF.

A word on this clone: The read halts 3 residues ahead of the CDR3 end, with the missing end drawn from the germline J gene. The chain recombines TRBV7-2 with TRBJ2-5; TRBD2 matches at 7 bases. CDR3 length equals 14 residues. V lost 3 bases to trimming and J lost 3 bases; unmatched junction nucleotides: 4. Germline-derived CDR1 and CDR2 are SGHTA and FQGNSA. The CDR3 bases that were read are TGTGCCAGCAGCTTGGGGCTAGCGGAAGAGACC. It specifies CASSLGLAEET. The full-length CDR3 reads as CASSLGLAEETQYF.

CDR3 DNA (partial): TGTGCCAGTAGTCAGGCTAACTATGGC. It translates to CASSQANYG. The entire CDR3 protein reads CASSQANYGYTF. V gene TRBV19 combines with J gene TRBJ1-2, with D uncertain. From the germline J gene comes the end of the CDR3, since the read stops 3 residues before it. The V gene's germline CDR1 is LNHDA and CDR2 SQIVND (reference sequence). The CDR3 covers 12 residues. The V and J ends lost 5 bases and 0 bases respectively, with 4 bases between them.

With regard to this clone: From the germline J gene comes the end of the CDR3, since the read stops 3 residues before it. The chain combines TRBV19 with TRBJ2-1, with TRBD1 matching 9 bases. Trimming took 8 bases from V and 6 from J; bases not matched to a gene: 14. The CDR3 covers 16 residues. From germline, CDR1 is LNHDA and CDR2 SQIVND (reference sequence). The CDR3 here is CASSTLGLDRGNEQFF. The part of the CDR3 DNA that was read is TGTGCCAGTTCCACTCTCGGGTTGGACAGGGGCAATGAG.